This T cell receptor beta chain was observed in a study of blood T cell repertoires in COVID-19. Study background: From T cells, B-cell-depleted T cells, or PBMCs came the material, which was cDNA or gDNA.

The CDR3 spans 14 residues. Germline CDR1 is KGHSH and CDR2 is LQKENI. The junction had 4 bases not matched to a gene; V was cut back by 4 bases and J by 6 bases. In the source study's methods: Estimated nucleated cell counts came from reference gene primer amplification. The repertoire was sequenced with immunoSEQ multiplex PCR; TCRdb's copy has only in-frame clones and lacks some. That table gives V, J and clone size, and the DNA gave D and trimming. The sample lists about 160,000 clones, approximately 87% occurring once. This clone is a singleton in its sample. The rearrangement links TRBV18 to TRBJ2-3; TRBD2 matches 10 bases. This TCR was sampled from a woman in her seventies with acute or convalescent COVID-19. Sequenced input: peripheral blood. The CDR3 loop reads CASSQLAGVDTQYF. In nucleotides, the CDR3 is TGTGCCAGCTCACAGCTAGCGGGGGTGGATACGCAGTATTTT.